The source of this TCR beta chain is a study of CD8+ T cells in alopecia areata. RNA extraction was followed by reverse transcription into cDNA, which acted as the sequencing template. Clones were sequenced by immunoSEQ multiplex PCR, and TCRdb holds only the in-frame ones, with some missing. The sample holds around 140,000 clones, about half seen once. Researchers took lesional scalp punch biopsies and peripheral blood from people who were alopecia areata patients. The source was CD4+ T cells sorted from blood, collected at week 0. The source is a human donor with alopecia areata.

CDR3 bases: TGTGCCAGCAAAGAGGATGGCTACACCTTC. It specifies CASKEDGYTF. V is TRBV2 and J is TRBJ1-2; the D is unclear. V was pared by 7 bases and J by 6 bases, with 6 bases between. This CDR3 region has 10 residues. CDR1 SNHLY and CDR2 FYNNEI come from the germline V gene.